This TCR beta chain was identified during a study of blood T cells in healthy people across ages. This CDR3 region has 12 residues. Germline CDR1 MNHEY, CDR2 SMNVEV (reference sequence). Losses at the gene ends were 5 bases for V and 7 bases for J; bases not matched to a gene: 4. At least 6.5 million PBMCs were isolated per sample. With a J-beta primer mix and a sample-barcoded 5' primer, a second PCR ran about 7 to 11 cycles. TCRdb re-derived calls from the 5' RACE reads in MiXCR, one entry per CDR3 protein. The profile covers roughly 640,000 distinct CDR3 sequences, with under 30% appearing a single time and more than 15% taken by the ten largest. This clonotype was detected ten times or more.

This rearrangement joins TRBV27 to TRBJ1-2; TRBD1 matches at 7 bases. The receptor was derived from a woman of 80 years or more in good health. What was sequenced was blood. The CDR3 spells CASSPWTGGYTF. The CDR3 bases are TGTGCCAGCAGTCCATGGACAGGTGGCTACACCTTC.